These 20 T cell receptor beta chains were all obtained from the same sample, sequenced in a study of T cell responses to AZD1222 COVID-19 vaccine. Some clones are missing from TCRdb's copy, which holds only in-frame ones; the method was immunoSEQ multiplex PCR. The table has around 150,000 clones, roughly 80% seen once. Sequenced here: peripheral blood, sampled on day 0 of AZD1222 vaccination. All receptors come from an adult in good health.

This clone has just one count. CDR3 nucleotide sequence: TGTGCCAGCAGTCGGGACAGAACAACTAATGAAAAACTGTTTTTT. Its protein product is CASSRDRTTNEKLFF. The chain links TRBV2 to TRBJ1-4; 7 bases fit TRBD1. The germline V gene encodes CDR1 SNHLY and CDR2 FYNNEI. This CDR3 contains 15 residues. The J segment lost 0 bases and the V segment lost 5 bases, leaving 3 bases of the junction unmatched.

The gene calls are TRBV6-5 and TRBJ1-3, with 8 bases lining up with TRBD1. Trimming removed 7 bases from V and 2 bases from J; junction bases left unmatched: 4. Germline lookup yields CDR1 MNHEY and CDR2 SVGAGI. This CDR3 contains 14 residues. CDR3 region: CASTGTGTGNTIYF. As DNA, the CDR3 is TGTGCCAGCACCGGGACAGGCACTGGAAACACCATATATTTT.

The rearrangement links TRBV28 to TRBJ1-5; tentatively, D is TRBD1 (6 bases). Looked up from germline, CDR1 is MDHEN and CDR2 is SYDVKM. The germline V and J ends were trimmed by 7 bases and 3 bases, with 13 bases remaining between them. This CDR3 region has 14 residues. The CDR3 reads CASISGTHNQPQHF. The DNA for the CDR3 is TGTGCCAGCATCTCCGGGACACACAATCAGCCCCAGCATTTT.

The genes are TRBV19 and TRBJ2-7, with unresolved D. With 3 bases removed from V and 4 bases from J, the gap between germline ends came to 13 bases. The germline CDR1 and CDR2 sequences are LNHDA and SQIVND (reference sequence). This CDR3 is built from 14 residues. The CDR3 reads CASSIGDNRYEQYF. The CDR3 bases are TGTGCCAGTAGTATCGGCGACAACCGTTACGAGCAGTACTTC.

The V gene is TRBV14, the J gene TRBJ2-1; possible D gene TRBD1, 6 bases. The CDR3 sequence is 16 residues long. Trimming took off 6 bases at V and 3 bases at J, with 18 bases between the two ends. Germline V gives CDR1 SGHDN, CDR2 FVKESK. The CDR3 sequence: CASSPVVDSIYNEQFF. DNA for the CDR3: TGTGCCAGCAGTCCAGTCGTGGACAGCATCTACAATGAGCAGTTCTTC.

The CDR3 is CASIGPGEQFF. The CDR3 nucleotides read TGTGCCAGCATCGGGCCGGGGGAGCAGTTCTTC. The chain couples TRBV27 to TRBJ2-1, with D maybe TRBD2 (5 bases). V was cut by 7 bases and J by 10 bases, with 11 bases left in between. Germline CDR1 MNHEY, CDR2 SMNVEV (reference sequence). CDR3 size: 11 residues.

The genes are TRBV5-1 and TRBJ2-3, with unresolved D. This CDR3 has 14 residues. V lost 0 bases, J lost 2 bases, and 7 bases lay in between. Germline assignment: CDR1 SGHRS and CDR2 YFSETQ. The CDR3 loop reads CASSLVIATDTQYF. In DNA form, the CDR3 reads TGCGCCAGCAGCTTGGTGATAGCCACAGATACGCAGTATTTT.

The chain carries TRBV9 and TRBJ2-5, with D perhaps assigned TRBD1 or TRBD2 (6 bases each). Trimming removed 0 bases from V and 5 bases from J, with 17 bases in between. The CDR3 runs 16 residues. The germline gives CDR1 SGDLS, CDR2 YYNGEE. As DNA, the CDR3 is TGTGCCAGCAGCGTAGATGGGGGGCAAGTTCGGGAGACCCAGTACTTC. It encodes CASSVDGGQVRETQYF.

This clone was recorded a few times. The chain is built from TRBV5-1 and TRBJ1-1, with unresolved D. The CDR3 has 16 residues. Per the germline V gene, CDR1 is SGHRS and CDR2 is YFSETQ. Trimming took off 2 bases at V and 1 base at J, with 15 bases between the two ends. The CDR3 bases are TGCGCCAGCAGCTTAGGAGAGAGGGAAACGAACACTGAAGCTTTCTTT. Translation gives CASSLGERETNTEAFF. Full variable domain (missing parts from reference TRBV5-1 and TRBJ1-1): KAGVTQTPRYLIKTRGQQVTLSCSPISGHRSVSWYQQTPGQGLQFLFEYFSETQRNKGNFPGRFSGRQFSNSRSEMNVSTLELGDSALYLCASSLGERETNTEAFFGQGTRLTVV.

The chain joins TRBV2 to TRBJ1-2; D is possibly TRBD1 (6 bases). V lost 3 bases to trimming and J lost 2 bases, with 10 bases between them. From germline, CDR1 is SNHLY and CDR2 FYNNEI. The CDR3 spans 14 residues. Here the CDR3 reads CASSDLQGNYGYTF. The CDR3 DNA reads TGTGCCAGCAGTGATCTACAGGGCAACTATGGCTACACCTTC. Complete variable domain (other parts from reference TRBV2 and TRBJ1-2): EPEVTQTPSHQVTQMGQEVILRCVPISNHLYFYWYRQILGQKVEFLVSFYNNEISEKSEIFDDQFSVERPDGSNFTLKIRSTKLEDSAMYFCASSDLQGNYGYTFGSGTRLTVV.

This chain connects TRBV5-6 to TRBJ1-1, with D perhaps matching TRBD1 (5 bases). Deletions cut 2 bases from V and 11 bases from J, with 19 bases between. CDR3 size: 14 residues. The V gene's germline CDR1 is SGHDT and CDR2 YYEEEE. In DNA, the CDR3 is TGTGCCAGCAGCTTCCCCGGGACTGCGATTGAGGCTTTCTTT. Protein: CASSFPGTAIEAFF.

This chain links TRBV5-4 with TRBJ1-3; D not resolved. The CDR3 length is 16 residues. CDR1 and CDR2 (germline): SGHNT, YYREEE (reference sequence). With 0 bases removed from V and 0 bases from J, the gap between germline ends came to 10 bases. The CDR3 spells CASSLGGSRSGNTIYF. The CDR3 coding sequence is TGTGCCAGCAGCTTGGGAGGCTCGCGCTCTGGAAACACCATATATTTT. Drawing the rest from reference TRBV5-4 and TRBJ1-3, the complete variable domain is ETGVTQSPTHLIKTRGQQVTLRCSSQSGHNTVSWYQQALGQGPQFIFQYYREEENGRGNFPPRFSGLQFPNYSSELNVNALELDDSALYLCASSLGGSRSGNTIYFGEGSWLTVV.

The chain is built from TRBV27 and TRBJ2-3; 9 bases fit TRBD2. The V gene's germline CDR1 is MNHEY and CDR2 SMNVEV (reference sequence). This CDR3 is built from 20 residues. J was trimmed by 4 bases and V by 0 bases; bases with no gene match: 17. For the CDR3, the DNA is TGTGCCAGCAGTTTATCGATTCCCAACTCAGCGGGGGGAGGATCAGATACGCAGTATTTT. It translates to CASSLSIPNSAGGGSDTQYF.

This sequence joins TRBV3-1 (or the pseudogene TRBV3-2) and TRBJ2-3, with 9 bases that match TRBD2. This CDR3 is built from 16 residues. With V trimmed by 1 base and J by 3 bases, 5 bases remained unmatched. Germline V gene data show CDR1 as LGHDT and CDR2 as YNNKEL (reference sequence). The CDR3 DNA is TGTGCCAGCAGCCAAGTGGCGGGGGGGGTAACAGATACGCAGTATTTT. Translating gives CASSQVAGGVTDTQYF.

The chain recombines TRBV12-3 or TRBV12-4 with TRBJ2-7, with D possibly matching TRBD1 (5 bases). This CDR3 is 13 amino acids long. V was pared by 2 bases and J by 4 bases, with 9 bases between. The CDR3 sequence: CASSLQGRYEQYF. In DNA form, the CDR3 reads TGTGCCAGCAGTTTACAGGGAAGGTACGAGCAGTACTTC.

This chain uses TRBV6-1 with TRBJ2-1; either TRBD1 or TRBD2 may fit D (6 bases each). CDR3 length: 17 amino acids. Germline lookup yields CDR1 MNHNS and CDR2 SASEGT. The V and J ends lost 3 bases and 4 bases respectively, with 19 bases between them. The CDR3 DNA reads as TGTGCCAGCAGTGAGCCGTCGTGGGGGGCAGGTTACAATGAGCAGTTCTTC. Translating it yields CASSEPSWGAGYNEQFF.

This sequence joins TRBV18 and TRBJ1-1, with 9 bases lining up with TRBD1. The CDR3 is made up of 14 amino acids. Germline trimming cut 0 bases from V and 10 bases from J; bases unmatched to any gene: 6. The germline gives CDR1 KGHSH, CDR2 LQKENI. The CDR3 loop is CASSPPDRGKVAFF. In nucleotides, the CDR3 is TGTGCCAGCTCACCACCGGACAGGGGCAAGGTAGCTTTCTTT.

This clone was seen just once. This chain uses TRBV19 with TRBJ1-5; the D is unclear. The CDR3 length is 15 residues. V was trimmed by 6 bases and J by 2 bases, leaving 14 bases between them. Germline V gene lookup returns CDR1 LNHDA and CDR2 SQIVND (reference sequence). The CDR3, as DNA: TGTGCCAGTAGGATTCAGAGTAGTGGCAATCAGCCCCAGCATTTT. It encodes CASRIQSSGNQPQHF.

J is TRBJ2-3 and V is TRBV10-3; D perhaps matches TRBD2 (7 bases). V dropped 2 bases and J dropped 6 bases, with 15 bases sitting between them. Germline loops: CDR1 ENHRY, CDR2 SYGVKD. The CDR3 runs to 15 residues. The CDR3 DNA reads as TGTGCCATCAGTGAGGCGGGGGCCAGATCGGATACGCAGTATTTT. It yields the protein CAISEAGARSDTQYF.

This clone was picked up a small number of times. The chain employs TRBV18 and TRBJ2-5; TRBD1 might be the D (6 bases). CDR3 length: 13 amino acids. Germline V lookup: CDR1 KGHSH, CDR2 LQKENI. The V end was cut by 3 bases, the J end by 3 bases, with 8 bases between. CDR3 protein: CASSPGQKETQYF. The CDR3 nucleotides are TGTGCCAGCTCACCTGGACAGAAAGAGACCCAGTACTTC.